The 2 T cell receptor beta chains below all came from one sample that was sequenced in a study of T cells after yellow fever vaccination. TCRdb used MiXCR to reprocess the 5' RACE reads, holding one entry per CDR3 protein. The sample records around 320,000 distinct CDR3 sequences, 3.5% to 4.5% being singletons. The material was PBMCs, obtained 15 days after the yellow fever booster vaccination. These receptors originate from a man aged 18 to 29 who received the YFV17D yellow fever vaccine.

The chain carries TRBV5-1 and TRBJ2-1, with 11 bases aligning to TRBD2. This CDR3 spans 15 amino acids. With V trimmed by 3 bases and J by 6 bases, 5 bases remained unmatched. Germline V lookup: CDR1 SGHRS, CDR2 YFSETQ. The CDR3 sequence is CASSWRLAGSNEQFF. For the CDR3, the DNA is TGCGCCAGCAGCTGGAGACTAGCGGGAAGCAATGAGCAGTTCTTC.

This clonotype was recorded a few times. As DNA, the CDR3 is TGCGCCAGCACCCCTGGCTCCCTGGCTGAAAAACTGTTTTTT. It is translated as CASTPGSLAEKLFF. V gene TRBV4-1 combines with J gene TRBJ1-4; D remains ambiguous. Deletions cut 7 bases from V and 7 bases from J, with 16 bases between. Germline-derived CDR1 and CDR2 are MGHRA and YSYEKL. The CDR3 spans 14 residues.